This entry lists 30 T cell receptor beta chains sequenced from one sample in a study of blood T cell repertoires in COVID-19. Clones were sequenced by immunoSEQ multiplex PCR, and TCRdb holds only the in-frame ones, with some missing. Of around 300,000 clones in the sample, 70% to 90% are singletons; the top ten hold 11%. Material for sequencing was peripheral blood. These TCRs come from a woman between 70 and 85 years old with acute or convalescent COVID-19.

The chain recombines TRBV6-6 with TRBJ1-4, with 9 nucleotides matching TRBD1. This CDR3 is built from 16 residues. Per the germline V gene, CDR1 is MNHNY and CDR2 is SVGAGI (reference sequence). V lost 1 base, J lost 3 bases, and 3 bases stayed unmatched. CDR3 residues: CASSYFGTGPNEKLFF. CDR3 in DNA: TGTGCCAGCAGTTACTTCGGGACAGGGCCTAATGAAAAACTGTTTTTT.

The chain combines TRBV6-5 with TRBJ2-6; D not resolved. Per the germline V gene, CDR1 is MNHEY and CDR2 is SVGAGI. The CDR3 spans 15 residues. V lost 2 bases, J lost 0 bases, and 5 bases lay in between. This CDR3 reads CASSYGLSGANVLTF. DNA for the CDR3: TGTGCCAGCAGTTACGGGCTCTCTGGGGCCAACGTCCTGACTTTC.

The V and J genes are TRBV5-1 and TRBJ1-3; 7 nucleotides match TRBD1. Germline V lookup: CDR1 SGHRS, CDR2 YFSETQ. With 8 bases clipped from V and 9 bases from J, the junction kept 5 bases outside the gene matches. The CDR3 has 11 residues. The CDR3 nucleotides are TGCGCCAGTCGACAGGGTAGCACCATATATTTT. It codes for CASRQGSTIYF.

This sequence joins TRBV10-2 and TRBJ2-7; D perhaps matches TRBD1 (6 bases). Germline CDR1 WSHSY, CDR2 SAAADI. The CDR3 has 14 residues. V shed 3 bases and J shed 7 bases, with 16 bases lying between them. CDR3 nucleotide sequence: TGCGCCAGCAGTGATGTCAGGGGTAAGAAAGAGCAGTACTTC. Translated: CASSDVRGKKEQYF.

The J gene is TRBJ1-2, the V gene TRBV6-6; tentative D call: TRBD1 (5 bases). Germline CDR1 and CDR2: MNHNY and SVGAGI (reference sequence). The CDR3 runs to 14 residues. V lost 5 bases to trimming and J lost 4 bases, with 14 bases between them. The CDR3, as DNA: TGTGCCAGCAGTCGCCCGACAGACGTCTATGGCTACACCTTC. This codes for CASSRPTDVYGYTF.

CDR3 amino acids: CASSRLWNTEAFF. CDR3 bases: TGTGCCAGCAGCCGACTCTGGAACACTGAAGCTTTCTTT. The V call is TRBV14, the J call TRBJ1-1; the D is unclear. V shed 4 bases and J shed 1 base, with 7 bases lying between them. The CDR3 length is 13 residues. From germline, CDR1 is SGHDN and CDR2 FVKESK. Combining the CDR3 with reference TRBV14 and TRBJ1-1 gives the whole variable domain EAGVTQFPSHSVIEKGQTVTLRCDPISGHDNLYWYRRVMGKEIKFLLHFVKESKQDESGMPNNRFLAERTGGTYSTLKVQPAELEDSGVYFCASSRLWNTEAFFGQGTRLTVV.

This clone was picked up many times. This chain joins TRBV5-6 and TRBJ1-3, with D possibly matching TRBD1 (5 bases). Between the trimmed V and J ends, which lost 0 bases and 0 bases, there was a span of 10 bases. Germline CDR1 and CDR2: SGHDT and YYEEEE. This CDR3 has 16 residues. CDR3 amino acids: CASSLVGGDSGNTIYF. CDR3 DNA sequence: TGTGCCAGCAGCTTGGTCGGGGGAGACTCTGGAAACACCATATATTTT.

The chain is built from TRBV10-1 and TRBJ1-4, with D hard to call. Germline V CDR1 and CDR2: WNHNN, SYGVQD (reference sequence). The V end was cut by 6 bases, the J end by 3 bases, with 8 bases between. The CDR3 is 13 residues long. As DNA, the CDR3 is TGCGCCAGCAGACGGGGATCTAATGAAAAACTGTTTTTT. Residues: CASRRGSNEKLFF.

As concerns this clone: Other nucleotide sequences from this sample produce the same CDR3. The chain recombines TRBV5-1 with TRBJ2-1, with 12 bases that match TRBD2. The V gene end was trimmed by 2 bases and the J gene end by 7 bases; junction bases not matched to a gene: 4. Germline CDR1 SGHRS, CDR2 YFSETQ. The CDR3 is made up of 15 amino acids. Here the CDR3 reads CASSLALAGGNEQFF. In DNA, the CDR3 is TGCGCCAGCAGCTTAGCTCTAGCGGGGGGGAATGAGCAGTTCTTC. The entire variable domain, with the rest obtained from reference TRBV5-1 and TRBJ2-1, is as follows: KAGVTQTPRYLIKTRGQQVTLSCSPISGHRSVSWYQQTPGQGLQFLFEYFSETQRNKGNFPGRFSGRQFSNSRSEMNVSTLELGDSALYLCASSLALAGGNEQFFGPGTRLTVL.

J is TRBJ1-2 and V is TRBV5-1, with D maybe TRBD1 (5 bases). The V gene's germline CDR1 is SGHRS and CDR2 YFSETQ. Trimming pared 4 bases from V and 2 bases from J, leaving 18 bases between. The CDR3 contains 16 residues. The CDR3 here is CASSQPPGSGNYGYTF. CDR3 DNA sequence: TGCGCCAGCAGCCAACCCCCAGGGTCTGGAAACTATGGCTACACCTTC.

This chain connects TRBV5-5 to TRBJ2-5; 8 bases fit TRBD2. The CDR3 runs 15 residues. The V and J ends lost 0 bases and 1 base, in that order; junction bases with no gene match: 2. The germline V gene encodes CDR1 SGHKS and CDR2 YYEKEE (reference sequence). CDR3 sequence reads: CASSLAGGAQETQYF. CDR3 nucleotides: TGTGCCAGCAGCTTGGCCGGGGGGGCCCAAGAGACCCAGTACTTC.

V usage is TRBV19 and J usage is TRBJ2-2; D is uncertain. Germline assignment: CDR1 LNHDA and CDR2 SQIVND (reference sequence). The length of the CDR3 is 14 residues. CDR3 in DNA: TGTGCAACATCCCCAGTCCAGAACACCGGGGAGCTGTTTTTT. Amino acids: CATSPVQNTGELFF.

This clone was recorded once. This rearrangement joins TRBV20-1 to TRBJ2-7; D may be TRBD1 (6 bases). Trimming removed 3 bases at V and 5 bases at J, with 17 bases between. CDR3 length equals 14 residues. CDR1 is DFQATT, CDR2 SNEGSKA, per germline (reference sequence). CDR3 region: CSASLGGEFDEQYF. Here the CDR3 DNA reads TGCAGTGCTAGTTTAGGGGGAGAATTCGACGAGCAGTACTTC.

DNA for the CDR3: TGTGCCTGGAAGGGCCAGGGGGGCTACACCTTC. As protein: CAWKGQGGYTF. This chain links TRBV30 with TRBJ1-2; D possibly corresponds to TRBD1 (6 bases). Trimming took off 4 bases at V and 8 bases at J, with 11 bases between the two ends. This CDR3 contains 11 residues. Germline V gene data show CDR1 as GTSNPN and CDR2 as SVGIG (reference sequence). The full variable domain, rest sourced from reference TRBV30 and TRBJ1-2, is SQTIHQWPATLVQPVGSPLSLECTVEGTSNPNLYWYRQAAGRGLQLLFYSVGIGQISSEVPQNLSASRPQDRQFILSSKKLLLSDSGFYLCAWKGQGGYTFGSGTRLTVV.

V is TRBV6-6 and J is TRBJ2-1; D is perhaps TRBD2 (5 bases). Trimming pared 6 bases from V and 10 bases from J, leaving 19 bases between. CDR1 is MNHNY, CDR2 SVGAGI, per germline (reference sequence). The CDR3 contains 14 residues. The CDR3 spells CASSPPADGGEQFF. CDR3 nucleotides: TGTGCCAGCAGCCCCCCCGCTGATGGAGGCGAGCAGTTCTTC.

To note about this clone: The sample holds other DNA sequences that translate to the same CDR3. The CDR3 loop is CASSLVPGYEQYF. In nucleotides, the CDR3 is TGCGCCAGCAGCTTGGTTCCGGGCTACGAGCAGTACTTC. V usage is TRBV5-1 and J usage is TRBJ2-7; D unresolved. Germline CDR1 and CDR2: SGHRS and YFSETQ. The CDR3 spans 13 residues. Trimming left V 0 bases short and J 3 bases short, with 7 bases between.

V gene TRBV5-4 combines with J gene TRBJ1-2, with D tentatively TRBD1 (6 bases). V was pared by 0 bases and J by 7 bases, with 13 bases between. Germline V lookup: CDR1 SGHNT, CDR2 YYREEE (reference sequence). The CDR3 totals 14 residues. The CDR3 here is CASSLAAGAAGYTF. The CDR3 nucleotides read TGTGCCAGCAGCTTGGCCGCGGGGGCGGCTGGCTACACCTTC. Full variable domain (rest looked up from reference TRBV5-4 and TRBJ1-2): ETGVTQSPTHLIKTRGQQVTLRCSSQSGHNTVSWYQQALGQGPQFIFQYYREEENGRGNFPPRFSGLQFPNYSSELNVNALELDDSALYLCASSLAAGAAGYTFGSGTRLTVV.

In DNA, the CDR3 is TGTGCCAGCAGCCCTACAGGACCCGCGAACACCGGGGAGCTGTTTTTT. Residues: CASSPTGPANTGELFF. This chain uses TRBV5-4 with TRBJ2-2, with D maybe TRBD1 (5 bases). V gave up 4 bases and J gave up 0 bases, with 13 bases separating them. The germline gives CDR1 SGHNT, CDR2 YYREEE (reference sequence). The CDR3 covers 16 residues.

The rearrangement joins TRBV27 to TRBJ1-5; 8 positions agree with TRBD1. The CDR3 has 13 amino acids. The V gene's germline CDR1 is MNHEY and CDR2 SMNVEV (reference sequence). The V and J ends lost 5 bases and 7 bases, in that order; junction bases with no gene match: 4. The CDR3 DNA sequence: TGTGCCAGCAGTCAAAACAGGGGGCAGCCCCAGCATTTT. Its translation is CASSQNRGQPQHF.

This clone appeared a single time. This sequence joins TRBV3-1 (or the pseudogene TRBV3-2) and TRBJ1-1; D may be TRBD1 (6 bases). V dropped 2 bases and J dropped 0 bases, with 13 bases sitting between them. The CDR3 runs to 16 residues. Germline V gives CDR1 LGHDT, CDR2 YNNKEL (reference sequence). CDR3 sequence (DNA): TGTGCCAGCAGCCAAATGGACAGTCGACTGAACACTGAAGCTTTCTTT. It encodes CASSQMDSRLNTEAFF.

This clone turned up a few times. The CDR3 nucleotides are TGTGCCAGCAGCCAAGTCATGGCATATGGCTACACCTTC. It yields the protein CASSQVMAYGYTF. The chain has TRBV14 and TRBJ1-2, with D unresolved. In germline, CDR1 is SGHDN, CDR2 FVKESK. The CDR3 spans 13 residues. V shed 1 base and J shed 5 bases, with 8 bases lying between them.

In the case of this clone: This sample also contains other DNA sequences that code for the same CDR3. The chain links TRBV9 to TRBJ1-1; D call uncertain. CDR3 length: 15 amino acids. Trimming removed 0 bases from V and 0 bases from J, with 9 bases in between. Germline CDR1 is SGDLS and CDR2 is YYNGEE. Written as DNA, the CDR3 is TGTGCCAGCAGCGTAGGGCCCGGGATGAACACTGAAGCTTTCTTT. This translates into CASSVGPGMNTEAFF.

This clone was seen once. This sequence joins TRBV19 and TRBJ2-5, with 8 bases aligning to TRBD1. Per the germline V gene, CDR1 is LNHDA and CDR2 is SQIVND (reference sequence). The CDR3 extends over 13 amino acids. With V trimmed by 3 bases and J by 3 bases, 0 bases remained unmatched. The CDR3 spells CASSMGQEETQYF. In DNA, the CDR3 is TGTGCCAGTAGTATGGGACAGGAAGAGACCCAGTACTTC. Variable domain in full (rest from reference TRBV19 and TRBJ2-5): DGGITQSPKYLFRKEGQNVTLSCEQNLNHDAMYWYRQDPGQGLRLIYYSQIVNDFQKGDIAEGYSVSREKKESFPLTVTSAQKNPTAFYLCASSMGQEETQYFGPGTRLLVL.

This clone was observed a single time. The chain's CDR3 is CASSLGGWGSYNEQFF. The CDR3 coding sequence is TGTGCCAGCAGCTTGGGAGGGTGGGGCTCCTACAATGAGCAGTTCTTC. The gene calls are TRBV13 and TRBJ2-1; 7 bases match TRBD2. Unmatched junction bases numbered 5, after V lost 3 bases and J lost 0 bases. The CDR3 sequence is 16 residues long. Germline V lookup: CDR1 PRHDT, CDR2 FYEKMQ (reference sequence). The full variable domain, completed using reference TRBV13 and TRBJ2-1, is AAGVIQSPRHLIKEKRETATLKCYPIPRHDTVYWYQQGPGQDPQFLISFYEKMQSDKGSIPDRFSAQQFSDYHSELNMSSLELGDSALYFCASSLGGWGSYNEQFFGPGTRLTVL.

The chain combines TRBV6-6 with TRBJ1-2, with D unresolved. Germline CDR1 MNHNY, CDR2 SVGAGI (reference sequence). This CDR3 is 16 amino acids long. Trimming shortened V by 5 bases and J by 2 bases, and 18 bases separated the two germline ends. Here the CDR3 DNA reads TGTGCCAGCAGTCAAACGGGAGGGAACGCGAACTATGGCTACACCTTC. Amino acid sequence: CASSQTGGNANYGYTF.

The rearrangement joins TRBV5-6 to TRBJ2-2, with D tentatively TRBD1 (6 bases). Germline loops: CDR1 SGHDT, CDR2 YYEEEE. This CDR3 is 16 amino acids long. V lost 2 bases and J lost 6, with 17 bases in between. The CDR3 nucleotides are TGTGCCAGCAGCTTAGGACAGATAGAGTGGTCCGGGGAGCTGTTTTTT. Its translation is CASSLGQIEWSGELFF.

This clone came up a few times. CDR3 DNA sequence: TGCGCCAGCGGCTCAGGGGGGCTGGCTTTCTTT. It yields the protein CASGSGGLAFF. The chain combines TRBV4-1 with TRBJ1-1; 7 bases are shared with TRBD1. Trimming at V came to 8 bases and at J to 11 bases, leaving 8 bases not matched to a gene. This CDR3 comprises 11 residues. Germline CDR1 reads MGHRA; CDR2 reads YSYEKL.

The rearrangement uses TRBV5-4 and TRBJ2-1; D is undetermined. The CDR3 totals 16 residues. Germline loops: CDR1 SGHNT, CDR2 YYREEE (reference sequence). Trimming cost V 0 bases and J 8 bases, with 18 bases left between them. The CDR3 region is CASSLVRTWSYDEQFF. For the CDR3, the DNA is TGTGCCAGCAGCTTGGTACGCACTTGGTCGTATGATGAGCAGTTCTTC.

The rearrangement links TRBV7-6 to TRBJ2-5; TRBD2 matches 9 bases. With V trimmed by 1 base and J by 1 base, 4 bases remained unmatched. The CDR3 is 16 residues long. The germline gives CDR1 SGHVS, CDR2 FNYEAQ. CDR3 sequence reads: CASSLDSGGGQETQYF. DNA for the CDR3: TGTGCCAGCAGCTTAGATAGCGGGGGTGGCCAAGAGACCCAGTACTTC. The variable domain in full, with the rest retrieved from reference TRBV7-6 and TRBJ2-5, is GAGVSQSPRYKVTKRGQDVALRCDPISGHVSLYWYRQALGQGPEFLTYFNYEAQQDKSGLPNDRFSAERPEGSISTLTIQRTEQRDSAMYRCASSLDSGGGQETQYFGPGTRLLVL.

The chain joins TRBV7-8 to TRBJ2-2; 11 positions agree with TRBD2. Per the germline V gene, CDR1 is SGHVS and CDR2 is FQNEAQ. The J segment lost 2 bases and the V segment lost 3 bases, leaving 5 bases of the junction unmatched. The CDR3 length is 17 residues. The DNA for the CDR3 is TGTGCCAGCAGCTTTGCCCTAGCGGGGGGTAACACCGGGGAGCTGTTTTTT. It specifies CASSFALAGGNTGELFF.